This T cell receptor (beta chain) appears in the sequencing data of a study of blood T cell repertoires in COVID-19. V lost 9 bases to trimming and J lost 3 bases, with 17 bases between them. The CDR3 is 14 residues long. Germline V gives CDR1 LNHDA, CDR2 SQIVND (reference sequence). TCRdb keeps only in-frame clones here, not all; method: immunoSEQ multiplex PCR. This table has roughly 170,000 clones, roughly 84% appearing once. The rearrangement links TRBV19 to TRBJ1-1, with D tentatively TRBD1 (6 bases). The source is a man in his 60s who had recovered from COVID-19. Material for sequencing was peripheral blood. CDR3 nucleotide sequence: TGTGCCAGCCGGACCGGGACAAGGCACACTGAAGCTTTCTTT. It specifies CASRTGTRHTEAFF.